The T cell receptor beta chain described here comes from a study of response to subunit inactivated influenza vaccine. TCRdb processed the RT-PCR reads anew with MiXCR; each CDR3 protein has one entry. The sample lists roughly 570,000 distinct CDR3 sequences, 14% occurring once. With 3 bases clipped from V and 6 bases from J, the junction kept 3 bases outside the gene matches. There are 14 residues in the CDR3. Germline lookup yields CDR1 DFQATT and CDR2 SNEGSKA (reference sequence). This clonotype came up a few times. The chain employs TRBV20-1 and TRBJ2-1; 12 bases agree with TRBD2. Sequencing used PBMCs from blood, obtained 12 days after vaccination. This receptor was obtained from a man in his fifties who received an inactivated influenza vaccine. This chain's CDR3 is CSARGLAGTNEQFF. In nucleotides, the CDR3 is TGCAGTGCTAGGGGACTAGCGGGTACCAATGAGCAGTTCTTC.